The clone carrying this T cell receptor (beta chain) was detected a few times. The target antigen is unknown. The CDR3 is 15 residues long. CDR1 and CDR2 from the germline V gene are MNHNY and SVGAGI (reference sequence). V was shortened by 2 bases and J by 1 base, with 10 bases between the two germline ends. The data were obtained in a study of T cell repertoires in cytomegalovirus infection. For the study at large: HLA-C-restricted CMV epitopes, recently identified, and well-studied HLA-B-restricted ones were used by the study. From public TCR beta signatures came an indication of both CMV infection and matching HLA type.

One entry per CDR3 protein, called by TCRdb with MiXCR from the reads. The sample contains about 920,000 distinct CDR3 sequences, 30% to 40% of which appear only once. Study results and limitations: HLA-C-restricted CMV clonotypes gave the most frequent clonotype in two of eight donors. Based on cumulative public TCR beta family frequency, carriers of CMV plus the relevant HLA were identified.

The chain recombines TRBV6-6 with TRBJ2-3; no reliable D call. The source is a human donor in good health (CMV status not recorded). Some clones in this sample may be carry-over from other donors' samples. The sample here was cultured CD8+ T cells from PBMCs, taken from culture after CMV antigen stimulation. CDR3 in amino acids: CASSYVRGGTDTQYF. The CDR3 region has the DNA TGTGCCAGCAGTTACGTCCGAGGAGGCACAGATACGCAGTATTTT.